The 32 T cell receptor beta chains below were found in one sample sequenced in a study of OX40 agonist ivuxolimab in advanced cancers. The library was produced with the immunoSEQ multiplex PCR assay. What TCRdb holds here is the immuneACCESS table cut down to in-frame rearrangements. Part of the clones is not present; checked against another copy, under half of the missing clones reflect an unresolved V gene, and the others are unexplained. The sample profile shows 65,000 to 80,000 clones; roughly 84% of them were found once. The ten largest account for approximately 0.68% of the sample. Material: CD4+ or CD8+ T cells sorted from blood, obtained in a trial of the OX40 agonist ivuxolimab. Receptors were obtained from an adult with an advanced solid tumor such as melanoma, head and neck, liver or kidney cancer.

V usage is TRBV27 and J usage is TRBJ1-2; 9 nucleotides agree with TRBD1. Germline V gene lookup returns CDR1 MNHEY and CDR2 SMNVEV (reference sequence). This CDR3 has 17 residues. V lost 5 bases to trimming and J lost 5 bases; unmatched junction nucleotides: 15. The CDR3 DNA reads TGTGCCAGCAGTCCAACCCTAACCGGGACAGGGACGTATGGCTACACCTTC. Translation gives CASSPTLTGTGTYGYTF.

This clone was seen a handful of times. The rearrangement links TRBV5-1 to TRBJ1-2; no clear D. Per the germline V gene, CDR1 is SGHRS and CDR2 is YFSETQ. CDR3 length: 15 residues. V was pared by 4 bases and J by 2 bases, with 15 bases between. Here the CDR3 DNA reads TGCGCCAGCAGCCACATGCAAGGACTAAACTATGGCTACACCTTC. This gives the protein CASSHMQGLNYGYTF. The full variable domain, with the rest looked up from reference TRBV5-1 and TRBJ1-2, is KAGVTQTPRYLIKTRGQQVTLSCSPISGHRSVSWYQQTPGQGLQFLFEYFSETQRNKGNFPGRFSGRQFSNSRSEMNVSTLELGDSALYLCASSHMQGLNYGYTFGSGTRLTVV.

In DNA form, the CDR3 reads TGTGCCAGCAGTTACTATCCACCGACTAACTATGGCTACACCTTC. It encodes CASSYYPPTNYGYTF. V is TRBV6-5 and J is TRBJ1-2; D remains unclear. This CDR3 is built from 15 residues. Trimming took 1 base from V and 0 from J, leaving 9 bases between them. In germline, CDR1 is MNHEY, CDR2 SVGAGI.

The chain uses TRBV19 and TRBJ1-1, with a possible D match to TRBD1 (5 bases). V was cut by 3 bases and J by 6 bases, with 14 bases left in between. Germline-derived CDR1 and CDR2 are LNHDA and SQIVND (reference sequence). The CDR3 loop spans 14 amino acids. CDR3 coding DNA: TGTGCCAGTAGTATTGACAGCCTAAGGGCTGAAGCTTTCTTT. It encodes CASSIDSLRAEAFF.

This clone was recorded only once. The chain joins TRBV7-2 to TRBJ1-3; D unclear. Trimming took 5 bases from V and 0 from J, leaving 11 bases between them. Germline values: CDR1 SGHTA, CDR2 FQGNSA. The CDR3 runs 15 residues. CDR3 amino acids: CASSLARGSGNTIYF. DNA of the CDR3: TGTGCCAGCAGCCTCGCGCGGGGCTCTGGAAACACCATATATTTT. The entire variable domain, with the rest obtained from reference TRBV7-2 and TRBJ1-3, is as follows: GAGVSQSPSNKVTEKGKDVELRCDPISGHTALYWYRQSLGQGLEFLIYFQGNSAPDKSGLPSDRFSAERTGGSVSTLTIQRTQQEDSAVYLCASSLARGSGNTIYFGEGSWLTVV.

The chain couples TRBV7-9 to TRBJ2-3; D uncertain. The length of the CDR3 is 13 residues. V was clipped by 4 bases and J by 1 base, with 6 bases between them. Germline CDR1 reads SEHNR; CDR2 reads FQNEAQ (reference sequence). The CDR3 loop is CASSWIGTDTQYF. CDR3 bases: TGTGCCAGCAGCTGGATCGGCACAGATACGCAGTATTTT.

This chain connects TRBV7-2 to TRBJ1-6; 7 nucleotides match TRBD1. Trimming cost V 2 bases and J 3 bases; bases outside gene matches: 10. From germline, CDR1 is SGHTA and CDR2 FQGNSA. CDR3 length equals 18 residues. Here the CDR3 reads CASSLTRRGLGYNSPLHF. CDR3 coding DNA: TGTGCCAGCAGCTTAACACGAAGGGGGCTCGGCTATAATTCACCCCTCCACTTT.

There are a few counts of this clone. The genes are TRBV19 and TRBJ1-4; possible D gene TRBD1, 5 bases. Germline lookup yields CDR1 LNHDA and CDR2 SQIVND (reference sequence). Trimming cost V 5 bases and J 10 bases, with 17 bases left between them. CDR3 size: 14 residues. The CDR3 loop is CASSSWDLNGKLFF. The CDR3 DNA reads TGTGCCAGTAGTTCGTGGGACCTTAACGGAAAACTGTTTTTT.

The rearrangement uses TRBV7-6 and TRBJ1-1; perhaps TRBD1 as D (5 bases). The CDR3 covers 13 residues. Germline CDR1 is SGHVS and CDR2 is FNYEAQ. The V end was cut by 2 bases, the J end by 3 bases, with 7 bases between. CDR3 DNA: TGTGCCAGCAGCTTACAGGGTTACACTGAAGCTTTCTTT. It codes for CASSLQGYTEAFF.

A single count supports this clone. The V call is TRBV11-2, the J call TRBJ2-1, with a possible D match to TRBD1 (5 bases). The CDR3 covers 14 residues. Germline-derived CDR1 and CDR2 are SGHAT and FQNNGV. Between the trimmed V and J ends, which lost 0 bases and 8 bases, there was a span of 11 bases. The CDR3 DNA reads as TGTGCCAGCAGCTTAGACTACCTCAGGGATGAGCAGTTCTTC. Residues: CASSLDYLRDEQFF. Full variable domain (outside the CDR3, taken from reference TRBV11-2 and TRBJ2-1): EAGVAQSPRYKIIEKRQSVAFWCNPISGHATLYWYQQILGQGPKLLIQFQNNGVVDDSQLPKDRFSAERLKGVDSTLKIQPAKLEDSAVYLCASSLDYLRDEQFFGPGTRLTVL.

V gene TRBV19 combines with J gene TRBJ2-4; D might be TRBD1 (6 bases). V was cut by 2 bases and J by 1 base, with 21 bases left in between. CDR3 length equals 19 residues. Germline V gene lookup returns CDR1 LNHDA and CDR2 SQIVND (reference sequence). The CDR3 here is CASSILAFTGFSAKNIQYF. The CDR3 DNA follows: TGTGCCAGTAGTATACTGGCGTTTACAGGGTTCAGTGCCAAAAACATTCAGTACTTC.

The genes are TRBV10-3 and TRBJ1-1; D is unclear. The CDR3 is 15 amino acids. Germline V gene sequence: CDR1 ENHRY, CDR2 SYGVKD. With 3 bases removed from V and 5 bases from J, the gap between germline ends came to 16 bases. The CDR3 sequence is CAISDNRGGLTEAFF. CDR3 sequence (DNA): TGTGCCATCAGTGATAACCGGGGTGGTTTGACTGAAGCTTTCTTT.

The rearrangement uses TRBV6-4 and TRBJ2-3, with unresolved D. Per the germline V gene, CDR1 is MRHNA and CDR2 is SNTAGT. The CDR3 totals 13 residues. Between the trimmed V and J ends, which lost 2 bases and 1 base, there was a span of 4 bases. The DNA for the CDR3 is TGTGCCAGCAGTGACGGGGGCACAGATACGCAGTATTTT. Encoded protein: CASSDGGTDTQYF.

V usage is TRBV7-9 and J usage is TRBJ2-7; TRBD1 matches at 8 bases. Germline V CDR1 and CDR2: SEHNR, FQNEAQ (reference sequence). The CDR3 is 14 residues long. The ends lost 2 bases at V and 7 bases at J; junction bases unmatched: 7. The CDR3 DNA reads TGTGCCAGCAGCTTACCACAGGGGGTAGGGGAGCAGTACTTC. It specifies CASSLPQGVGEQYF. Supplemented by reference TRBV7-9 and TRBJ2-7, the full variable domain reads DTGVSQNPRHKITKRGQNVTFRCDPISEHNRLYWYRQTLGQGPEFLTYFQNEAQLEKSRLLSDRFSAERPKGSFSTLEIQRTEQGDSAMYLCASSLPQGVGEQYFGPGTRLTVT.

The chain links TRBV9 to TRBJ2-3; 8 bases align to TRBD1. Germline loops: CDR1 SGDLS, CDR2 YYNGEE. With V trimmed by 2 bases and J by 9 bases, 8 bases remained unmatched. This CDR3 is built from 14 residues. The CDR3 nucleotides read TGTGCCAGCAGCGTCGACAGGGGAGGAATCACGCAGTATTTT. Translating gives CASSVDRGGITQYF.

This sequence joins TRBV7-2 and TRBJ2-3; the D is unclear. Trimming removed 5 bases at V and 3 bases at J, with 6 bases between. The germline gives CDR1 SGHTA, CDR2 FQGNSA. The CDR3 is made up of 12 amino acids. The CDR3 loop is CASSAVTDTQYF. The CDR3 nucleotides read TGTGCCAGCAGCGCCGTGACAGATACGCAGTATTTT.

The rearrangement links TRBV2 to TRBJ1-6, with TRBD1 identical over 10 bases. CDR1 SNHLY and CDR2 FYNNEI come from the germline V gene. CDR3 size: 14 residues. After removal of 6 bases from V and 10 bases from J, the junction contained 6 bases not matched to a gene. CDR3 amino acids: CASRGTGEGSPLHF. The CDR3, as DNA: TGTGCCAGCAGGGGGACAGGGGAAGGCTCACCCCTCCACTTT.

V gene TRBV7-9 combines with J gene TRBJ1-2; D not resolved. V was shortened by 5 bases and J by 7 bases, with 11 bases between the two germline ends. CDR3 length: 12 amino acids. Looked up from germline, CDR1 is SEHNR and CDR2 is FQNEAQ (reference sequence). The CDR3 DNA follows: TGTGCCAGCAGCCCCTCGGGTGGTGGCTACACCTTC. This sequence encodes CASSPSGGGYTF.

The chain couples TRBV7-9 to TRBJ1-4, with D unresolved. The CDR3 runs to 15 residues. V lost 1 base to trimming and J lost 6 bases, with 12 bases between them. Germline-derived CDR1 and CDR2 are SEHNR and FQNEAQ (reference sequence). Here the CDR3 reads CASSLGIARDEKLFF. CDR3 nucleotide sequence: TGTGCCAGCAGCTTAGGAATAGCGAGGGATGAAAAACTGTTTTTT.

This clone was picked up one time. The rearrangement links TRBV18 to TRBJ2-5; D might be TRBD1 (6 bases). CDR1 is KGHSH, CDR2 LQKENI, per germline. V dropped 4 bases and J dropped 5 bases, with 20 bases sitting between them. The CDR3 is 16 residues long. CDR3 region: CASSRTGQGLGETQYF. The DNA of the CDR3 is TGTGCCAGCTCACGCACAGGTCAGGGGCTCGGTGAGACCCAGTACTTC.

This chain links TRBV11-2 with TRBJ2-1, with 12 nucleotides matching TRBD2. The CDR3 covers 15 residues. CDR1 is SGHAT and CDR2 is FQNNGV in the germline V gene. V gave up 6 bases and J gave up 6 bases; unmatched junction bases: 6. CDR3 in DNA: TGTGCCAGCAGGTCTAGCGGGGGGGCGTCCAATGAGCAGTTCTTC. Its protein product is CASRSSGGASNEQFF. The full variable domain, with the rest looked up from reference TRBV11-2 and TRBJ2-1, is EAGVAQSPRYKIIEKRQSVAFWCNPISGHATLYWYQQILGQGPKLLIQFQNNGVVDDSQLPKDRFSAERLKGVDSTLKIQPAKLEDSAVYLCASRSSGGASNEQFFGPGTRLTVL.

The chain has TRBV6-5 and TRBJ1-2; D is unclear. V lost 7 bases and J 5 bases, leaving 17 bases between the germline ends. The CDR3 consists of 14 residues. The germline V gene has CDR1 MNHEY and CDR2 SVGAGI. CDR3 bases: TGTGCCAGCACCAACTGGCTAGGGAGTTATGGCTACACCTTC. This codes for CASTNWLGSYGYTF.

CDR3 in amino acids: CASSYEGQTYEQYF. CDR3 DNA: TGTGCCAGCAGTTACGAGGGACAGACCTACGAGCAGTACTTC. The gene calls are TRBV2 and TRBJ2-5; 7 bases align to TRBD1. Judging by the DNA end, TRBJ2-7 fits better; the J call may be wrong. The CDR3 consists of 14 residues. Germline values: CDR1 SNHLY, CDR2 FYNNEI.

The rearrangement joins TRBV19 to TRBJ2-2; possible D gene TRBD1, 6 bases. CDR3 size: 14 residues. The germline V and J ends were trimmed by 3 bases and 3 bases, with 8 bases remaining between them. The germline gives CDR1 LNHDA, CDR2 SQIVND (reference sequence). The DNA of the CDR3 is TGTGCCAGTAGTATCAAGGGGGACACCGGGGAGCTGTTTTTT. Translation gives CASSIKGDTGELFF.

The chain couples TRBV13 to TRBJ2-3; tentative D call: TRBD1 (8 bases). V dropped 5 bases and J dropped 6 bases, with 18 bases sitting between them. Germline CDR1 is PRHDT and CDR2 is FYEKMQ (reference sequence). There are 15 residues in the CDR3. CDR3 nucleotide sequence: TGTGCCAGCAGCCAATCACAGGGGGGGAGGGATACGCAGTATTTT. This codes for CASSQSQGGRDTQYF.

CDR3 in amino acids: CASSFSQGTSSYNEQFF. DNA of the CDR3: TGTGCCAGCAGTTTTTCGCAGGGGACAAGCTCCTACAATGAGCAGTTCTTC. J is TRBJ2-1 and V is TRBV28; perhaps TRBD1 as D (6 bases). V was shortened by 3 bases and J by 0 bases, with 15 bases between the two germline ends. Germline-derived CDR1 and CDR2 are MDHEN and SYDVKM. The CDR3 has 17 residues. The whole variable domain, remainder taken from reference TRBV28 and TRBJ2-1, is DVKVTQSSRYLVKRTGEKVFLECVQDMDHENMFWYRQDPGLGLRLIYFSYDVKMKEKGDIPEGYSVSREKKERFSLILESASTNQTSMYLCASSFSQGTSSYNEQFFGPGTRLTVL.

The CDR3 DNA reads as TGTGCCAGTAGGCACCCCCAACCAGGACAAGATACGCAGTATTTT. It translates to CASRHPQPGQDTQYF. This chain links TRBV19 with TRBJ2-3; a weak D match, TRBD1 (5 bases). The CDR3 spans 15 residues. V was clipped by 6 bases and J by 5 bases, with 18 bases between them. Germline values: CDR1 LNHDA, CDR2 SQIVND (reference sequence).

The chain recombines TRBV4-3 with TRBJ2-3, with D possibly TRBD2 on 6 matching bases. V lost 0 bases to trimming and J lost 0 bases, with 19 bases between them. This CDR3 has 19 amino acids. Germline CDR1 reads LGHNA; CDR2 reads YSLEER. The CDR3 DNA sequence: TGCGCCAGCAGCCAAGATTATTATCGAGGGGACTCGAGCACAGATACGCAGTATTTT. This codes for CASSQDYYRGDSSTDTQYF.

This clone was counted only a few times. This chain connects TRBV5-1 to TRBJ1-6; 9 nucleotides match TRBD1. Germline V gene data show CDR1 as SGHRS and CDR2 as YFSETQ. V lost 5 bases and J lost 6; bases outside the gene matches: 9. CDR3 length equals 16 residues. CDR3 nucleotides: TGCGCCAGCAGACCTCCGGGACAGGGTGGTAATTCACCCCTCCACTTT. Its protein is CASRPPGQGGNSPLHF.

The J gene is TRBJ1-1, the V gene TRBV13, with D unclear. The CDR3 runs 14 residues. Per the germline V gene, CDR1 is PRHDT and CDR2 is FYEKMQ (reference sequence). Trimming removed 1 base at V and 5 bases at J, with 11 bases between. CDR3 DNA sequence: TGTGCCAGCAGCTTAGAGGCGGGCGGGACTGAAGCTTTCTTT. It encodes CASSLEAGGTEAFF.

This clone was observed a few times. The gene calls are TRBV11-1 and TRBJ2-3, with unresolved D. The CDR3 covers 14 residues. Germline V lookup: CDR1 SGHAT, CDR2 FQDESV (reference sequence). With 4 bases removed from V and 5 bases from J, the gap between germline ends came to 13 bases. The CDR3 is CASSSDPYKDTQYF. CDR3 DNA sequence: TGTGCCAGCAGCTCTGATCCCTATAAAGATACGCAGTATTTT.

The chain couples TRBV6-5 to TRBJ2-7; 12 bases align to TRBD2. CDR1 is MNHEY and CDR2 is SVGAGI in the germline V gene. The CDR3 spans 15 residues. J was trimmed by 0 bases and V by 8 bases; bases with no gene match: 5. The CDR3 region is CASGLAGGSSYEQYF. In DNA form, the CDR3 reads TGTGCCAGCGGGCTAGCGGGGGGGAGCTCCTACGAGCAGTACTTC.